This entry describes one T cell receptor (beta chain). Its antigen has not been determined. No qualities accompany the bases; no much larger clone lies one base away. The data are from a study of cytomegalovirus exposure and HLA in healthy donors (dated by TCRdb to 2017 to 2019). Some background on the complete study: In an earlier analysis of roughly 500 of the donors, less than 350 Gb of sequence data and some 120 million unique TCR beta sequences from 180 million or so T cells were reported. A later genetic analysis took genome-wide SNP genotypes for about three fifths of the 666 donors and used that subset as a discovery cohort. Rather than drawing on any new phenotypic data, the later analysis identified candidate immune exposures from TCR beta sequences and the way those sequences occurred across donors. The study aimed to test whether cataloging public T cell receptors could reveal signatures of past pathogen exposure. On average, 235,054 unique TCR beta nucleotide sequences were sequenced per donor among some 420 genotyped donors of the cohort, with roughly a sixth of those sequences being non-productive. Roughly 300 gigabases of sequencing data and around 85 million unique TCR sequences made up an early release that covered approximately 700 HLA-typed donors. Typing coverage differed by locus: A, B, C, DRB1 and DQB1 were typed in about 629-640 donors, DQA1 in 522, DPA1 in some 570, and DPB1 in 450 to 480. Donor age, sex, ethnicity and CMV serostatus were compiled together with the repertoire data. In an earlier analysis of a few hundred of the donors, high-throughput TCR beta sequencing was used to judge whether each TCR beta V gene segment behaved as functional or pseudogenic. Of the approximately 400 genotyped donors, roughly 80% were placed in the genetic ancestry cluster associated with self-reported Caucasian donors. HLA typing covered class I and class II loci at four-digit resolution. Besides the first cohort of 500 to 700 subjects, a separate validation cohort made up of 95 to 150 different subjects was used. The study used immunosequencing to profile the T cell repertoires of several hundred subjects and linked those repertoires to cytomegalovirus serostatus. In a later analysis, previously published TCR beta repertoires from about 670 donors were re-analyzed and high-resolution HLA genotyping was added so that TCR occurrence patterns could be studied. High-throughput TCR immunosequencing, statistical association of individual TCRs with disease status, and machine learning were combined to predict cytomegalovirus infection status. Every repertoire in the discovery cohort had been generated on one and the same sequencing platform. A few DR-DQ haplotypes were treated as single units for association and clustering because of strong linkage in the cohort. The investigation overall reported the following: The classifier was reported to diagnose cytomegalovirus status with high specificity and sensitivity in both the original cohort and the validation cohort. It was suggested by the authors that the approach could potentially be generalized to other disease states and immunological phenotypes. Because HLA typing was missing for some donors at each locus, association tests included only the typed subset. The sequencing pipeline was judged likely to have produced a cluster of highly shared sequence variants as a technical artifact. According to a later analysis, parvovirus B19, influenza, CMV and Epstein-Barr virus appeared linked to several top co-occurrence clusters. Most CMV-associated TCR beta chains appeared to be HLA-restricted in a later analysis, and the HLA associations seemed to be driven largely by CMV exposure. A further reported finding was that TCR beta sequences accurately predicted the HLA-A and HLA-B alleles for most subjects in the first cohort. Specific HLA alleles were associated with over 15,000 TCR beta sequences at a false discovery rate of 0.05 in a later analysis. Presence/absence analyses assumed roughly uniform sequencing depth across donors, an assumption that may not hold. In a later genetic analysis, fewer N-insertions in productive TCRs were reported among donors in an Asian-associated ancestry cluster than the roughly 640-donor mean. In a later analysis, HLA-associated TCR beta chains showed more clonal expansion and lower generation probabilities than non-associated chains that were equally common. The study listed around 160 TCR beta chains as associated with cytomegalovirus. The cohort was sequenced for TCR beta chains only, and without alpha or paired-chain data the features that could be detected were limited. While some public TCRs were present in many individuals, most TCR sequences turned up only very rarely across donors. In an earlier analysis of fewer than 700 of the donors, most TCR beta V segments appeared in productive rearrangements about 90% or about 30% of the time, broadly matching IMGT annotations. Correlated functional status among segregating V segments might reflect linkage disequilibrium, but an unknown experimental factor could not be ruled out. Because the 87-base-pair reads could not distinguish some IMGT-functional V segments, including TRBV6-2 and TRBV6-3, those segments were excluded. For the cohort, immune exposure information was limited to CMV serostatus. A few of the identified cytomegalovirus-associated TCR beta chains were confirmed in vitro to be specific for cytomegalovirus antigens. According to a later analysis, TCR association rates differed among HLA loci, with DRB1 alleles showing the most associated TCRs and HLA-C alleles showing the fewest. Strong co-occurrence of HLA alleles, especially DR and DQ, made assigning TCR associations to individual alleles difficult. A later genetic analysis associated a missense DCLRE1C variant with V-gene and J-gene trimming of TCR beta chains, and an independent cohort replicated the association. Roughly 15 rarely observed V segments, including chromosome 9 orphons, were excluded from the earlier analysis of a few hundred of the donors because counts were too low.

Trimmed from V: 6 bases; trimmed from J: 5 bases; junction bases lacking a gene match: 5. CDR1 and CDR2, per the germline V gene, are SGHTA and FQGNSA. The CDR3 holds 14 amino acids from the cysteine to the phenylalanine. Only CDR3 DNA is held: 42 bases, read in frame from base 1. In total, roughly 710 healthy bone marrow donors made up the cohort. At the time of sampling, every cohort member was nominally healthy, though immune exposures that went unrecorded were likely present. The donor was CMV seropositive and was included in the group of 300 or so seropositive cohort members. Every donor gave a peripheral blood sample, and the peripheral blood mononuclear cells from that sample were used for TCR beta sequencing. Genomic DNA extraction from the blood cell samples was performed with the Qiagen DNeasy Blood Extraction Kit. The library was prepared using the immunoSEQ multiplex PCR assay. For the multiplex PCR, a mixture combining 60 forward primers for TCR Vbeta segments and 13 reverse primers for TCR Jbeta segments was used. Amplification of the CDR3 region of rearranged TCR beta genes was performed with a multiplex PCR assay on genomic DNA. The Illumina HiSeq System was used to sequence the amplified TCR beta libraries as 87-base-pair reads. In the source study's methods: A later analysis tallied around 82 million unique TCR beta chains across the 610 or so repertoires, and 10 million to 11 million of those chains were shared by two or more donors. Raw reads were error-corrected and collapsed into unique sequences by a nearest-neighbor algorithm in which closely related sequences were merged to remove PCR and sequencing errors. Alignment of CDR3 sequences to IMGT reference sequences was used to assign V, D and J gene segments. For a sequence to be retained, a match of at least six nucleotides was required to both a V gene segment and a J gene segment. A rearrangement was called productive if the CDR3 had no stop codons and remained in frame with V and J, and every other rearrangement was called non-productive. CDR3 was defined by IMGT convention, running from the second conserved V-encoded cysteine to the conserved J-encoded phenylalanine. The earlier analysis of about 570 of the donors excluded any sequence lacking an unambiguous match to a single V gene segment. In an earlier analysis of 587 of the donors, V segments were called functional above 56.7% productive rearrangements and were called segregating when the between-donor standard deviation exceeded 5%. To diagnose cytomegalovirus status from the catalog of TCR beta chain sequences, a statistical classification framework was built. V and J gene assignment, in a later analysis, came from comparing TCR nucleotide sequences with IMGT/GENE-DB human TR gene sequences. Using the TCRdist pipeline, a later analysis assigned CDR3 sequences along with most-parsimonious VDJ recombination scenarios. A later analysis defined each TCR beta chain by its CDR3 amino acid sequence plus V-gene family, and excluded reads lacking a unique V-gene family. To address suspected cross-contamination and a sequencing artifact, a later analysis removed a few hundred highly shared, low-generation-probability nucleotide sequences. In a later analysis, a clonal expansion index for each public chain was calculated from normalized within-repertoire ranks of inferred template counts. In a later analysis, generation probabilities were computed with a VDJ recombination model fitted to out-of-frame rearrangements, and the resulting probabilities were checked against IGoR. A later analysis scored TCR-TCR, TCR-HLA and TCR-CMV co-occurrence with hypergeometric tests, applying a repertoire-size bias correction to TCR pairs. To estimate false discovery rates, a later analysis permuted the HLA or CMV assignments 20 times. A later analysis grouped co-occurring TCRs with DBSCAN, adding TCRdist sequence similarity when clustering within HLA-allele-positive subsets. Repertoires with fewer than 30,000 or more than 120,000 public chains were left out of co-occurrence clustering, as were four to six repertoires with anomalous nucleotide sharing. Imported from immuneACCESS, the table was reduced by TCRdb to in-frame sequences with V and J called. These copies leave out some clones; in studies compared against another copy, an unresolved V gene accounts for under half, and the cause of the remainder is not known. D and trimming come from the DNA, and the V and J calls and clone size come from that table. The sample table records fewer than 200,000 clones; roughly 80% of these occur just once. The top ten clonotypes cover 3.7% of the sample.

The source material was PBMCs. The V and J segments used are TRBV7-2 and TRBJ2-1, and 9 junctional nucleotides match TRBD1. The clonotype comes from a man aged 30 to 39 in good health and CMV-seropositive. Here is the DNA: TGTGCCAGCAGACCACGGACAGGGGACAATGAGCAGTTCTTC. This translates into CASRPRTGDNEQFF.